This T cell receptor beta chain came from a study of blood T cell repertoires in COVID-19. Across the whole study: Acute and convalescent COVID-19 specimens originated in the United States, Italy and Spain.

Seattle patients were enrolled during active infection and followed longitudinally. As processed by the authors: Estimates of nucleated cell counts were drawn from the amplification of reference gene primers. Profiled with immunoSEQ multiplex PCR; TCRdb holds only in-frame clones, not every one. That table gives V, J and clone size, and the DNA gave D and trimming. The sample gives roughly 230,000 clones, nearly 90% of which show up once; around 1.9% is in the top ten. The CDR3 consists of 15 residues. Trimming stripped 5 bases from V and 0 bases from J, with 11 bases between. Germline CDR1 SEHNR, CDR2 FQNEAQ (reference sequence).

The source of this sequence is a woman aged 55-75 years with COVID-19, enrolled during active disease. Material: peripheral blood. The chain employs TRBV7-9 and TRBJ1-3; D gene ambiguous. CDR3 in DNA: TGTGCCAGCAGCCCCCCTTCGGGCTCTGGAAACACCATATATTTT. This codes for CASSPPSGSGNTIYF.